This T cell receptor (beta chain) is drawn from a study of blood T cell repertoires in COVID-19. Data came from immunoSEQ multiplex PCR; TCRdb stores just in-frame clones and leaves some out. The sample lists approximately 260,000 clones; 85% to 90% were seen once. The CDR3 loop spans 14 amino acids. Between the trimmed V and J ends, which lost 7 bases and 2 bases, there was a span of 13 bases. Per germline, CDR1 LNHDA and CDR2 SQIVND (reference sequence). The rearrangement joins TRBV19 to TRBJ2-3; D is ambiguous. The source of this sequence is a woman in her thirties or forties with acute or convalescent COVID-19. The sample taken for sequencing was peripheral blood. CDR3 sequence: CASTFWANTDTQYF. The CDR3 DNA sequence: TGTGCCAGTACGTTTTGGGCGAACACAGATACGCAGTATTTT.